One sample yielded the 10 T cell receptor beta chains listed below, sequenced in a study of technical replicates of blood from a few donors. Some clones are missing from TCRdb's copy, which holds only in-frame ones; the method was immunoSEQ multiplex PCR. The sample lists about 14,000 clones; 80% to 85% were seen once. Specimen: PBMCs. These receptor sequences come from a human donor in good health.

The CDR3: CASSLAEHTDTQYF. CDR3 bases: TGTGCCAGCAGTTTAGCGGAGCACACAGATACGCAGTATTTT. The V gene is TRBV6-5, the J gene TRBJ2-3; D possibly corresponds to TRBD2 (6 bases). There are 14 residues in the CDR3. Trimming cost V 4 bases and J 2 bases, with 10 bases left between them. The germline gives CDR1 MNHEY, CDR2 SVGAGI.

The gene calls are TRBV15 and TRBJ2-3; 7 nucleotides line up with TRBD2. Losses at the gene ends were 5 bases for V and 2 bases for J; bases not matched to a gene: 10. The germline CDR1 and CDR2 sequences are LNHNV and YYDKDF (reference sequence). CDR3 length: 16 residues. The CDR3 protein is CATSGTLADFTDTQYF. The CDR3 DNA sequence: TGTGCCACCAGCGGCACTCTAGCGGACTTCACAGATACGCAGTATTTT. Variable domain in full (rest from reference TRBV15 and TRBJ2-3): DAMVIQNPRYQVTQFGKPVTLSCSQTLNHNVMYWYQQKSSQAPKLLFHYYDKDFNNEADTPDNFQSRRPNTSFCFLDIRSPGLGDTAMYLCATSGTLADFTDTQYFGPGTRLTVL.

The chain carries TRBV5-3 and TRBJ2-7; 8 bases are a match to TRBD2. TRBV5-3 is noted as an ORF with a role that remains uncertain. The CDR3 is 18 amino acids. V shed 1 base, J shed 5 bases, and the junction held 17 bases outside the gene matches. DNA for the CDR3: TGTGCCAGAAGCTTGTCGAAGCGGGAGTGCCCTGGAGGTCACGAGCAGTACTTC. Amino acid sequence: CARSLSKRECPGGHEQYF.

CDR3 sequence reads: CASSSQGTSEPYEQYF. The CDR3 DNA sequence: TGTGCCAGCAGCTCCCAGGGGACTAGCGAGCCCTACGAGCAGTACTTC. The chain couples TRBV7-9 to TRBJ2-7; 10 bases agree with TRBD2. The CDR3 spans 16 residues. The V and J ends lost 4 bases and 2 bases, in that order; junction bases with no gene match: 8. CDR1 is SEHNR and CDR2 is FQNEAQ in the germline V gene (reference sequence).

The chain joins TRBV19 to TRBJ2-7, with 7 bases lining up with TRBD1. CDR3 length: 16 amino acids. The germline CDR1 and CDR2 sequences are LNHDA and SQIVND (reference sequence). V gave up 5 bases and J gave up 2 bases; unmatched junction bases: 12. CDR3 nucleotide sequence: TGTGCCAGTAGTTCCCTCGTACAGGGGATTCCCTACGAGCAGTACTTC. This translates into CASSSLVQGIPYEQYF.

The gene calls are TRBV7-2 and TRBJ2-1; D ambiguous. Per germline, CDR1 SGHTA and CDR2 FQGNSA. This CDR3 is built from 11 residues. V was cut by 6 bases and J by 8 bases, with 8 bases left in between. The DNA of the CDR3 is TGTGCCAGCAGAGAGGTCGATGAGCAGTTCTTC. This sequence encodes CASREVDEQFF.

This chain's CDR3 is CASSLGGGENYGYTF. CDR3 bases: TGTGCCAGCAGCTTGGGGGGGGGTGAGAACTATGGCTACACCTTC. This chain joins TRBV9 and TRBJ1-2, with a possible D match to TRBD1 (5 bases). Germline V gene sequence: CDR1 SGDLS, CDR2 YYNGEE. CDR3 length: 15 amino acids. V was shortened by 4 bases and J by 2 bases, with 15 bases between the two germline ends. Full variable domain (outside the CDR3, taken from reference TRBV9 and TRBJ1-2): DSGVTQTPKHLITATGQRVTLRCSPRSGDLSVYWYQQSLDQGLQFLIQYYNGEERAKGNILERFSAQQFPDLHSELNLSSLELGDSALYFCASSLGGGENYGYTFGSGTRLTVV.

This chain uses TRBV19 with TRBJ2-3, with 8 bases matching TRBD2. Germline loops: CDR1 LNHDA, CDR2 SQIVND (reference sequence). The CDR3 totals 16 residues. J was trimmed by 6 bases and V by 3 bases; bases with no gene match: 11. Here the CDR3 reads CASSMDGRVSGDTQYF. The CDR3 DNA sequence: TGTGCCAGTAGTATGGACGGGAGGGTGTCGGGGGATACGCAGTATTTT.

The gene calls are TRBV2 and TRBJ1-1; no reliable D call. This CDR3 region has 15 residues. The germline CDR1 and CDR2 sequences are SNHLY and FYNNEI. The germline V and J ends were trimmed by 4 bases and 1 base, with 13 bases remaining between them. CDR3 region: CASSGREASNTEAFF. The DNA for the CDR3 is TGTGCCAGCAGTGGCCGAGAGGCCTCGAACACTGAAGCTTTCTTT. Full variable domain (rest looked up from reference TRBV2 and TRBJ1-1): EPEVTQTPSHQVTQMGQEVILRCVPISNHLYFYWYRQILGQKVEFLVSFYNNEISEKSEIFDDQFSVERPDGSNFTLKIRSTKLEDSAMYFCASSGREASNTEAFFGQGTRLTVV.

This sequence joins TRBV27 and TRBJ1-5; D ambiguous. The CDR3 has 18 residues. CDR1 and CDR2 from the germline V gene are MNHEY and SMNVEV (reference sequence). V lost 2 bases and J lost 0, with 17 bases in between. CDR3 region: CASSLASTNYPSNQPQHF. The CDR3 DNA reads TGTGCCAGCAGTTTAGCCAGCACCAACTACCCTAGCAATCAGCCCCAGCATTTT.